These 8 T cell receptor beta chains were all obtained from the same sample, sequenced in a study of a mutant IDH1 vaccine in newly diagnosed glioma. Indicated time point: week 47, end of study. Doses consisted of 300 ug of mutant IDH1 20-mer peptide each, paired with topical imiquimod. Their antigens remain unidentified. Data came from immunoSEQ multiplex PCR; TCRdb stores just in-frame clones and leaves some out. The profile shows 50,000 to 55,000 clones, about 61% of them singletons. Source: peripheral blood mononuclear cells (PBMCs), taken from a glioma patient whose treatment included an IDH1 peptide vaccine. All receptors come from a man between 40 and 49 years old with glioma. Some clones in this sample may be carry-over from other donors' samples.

The CDR3: CSVEDSSYEQYF. The CDR3 DNA reads TGCAGCGTTGAGGACAGCTCCTACGAGCAGTACTTC. The chain is built from TRBV29-1 and TRBJ2-7, with TRBD1 as a possible D gene (6 bases). Deletions cut 3 bases from V and 0 bases from J, with 6 bases between. CDR1 and CDR2 from the germline V gene are SQVTM and ANQGSEA. The CDR3 extends over 12 amino acids.

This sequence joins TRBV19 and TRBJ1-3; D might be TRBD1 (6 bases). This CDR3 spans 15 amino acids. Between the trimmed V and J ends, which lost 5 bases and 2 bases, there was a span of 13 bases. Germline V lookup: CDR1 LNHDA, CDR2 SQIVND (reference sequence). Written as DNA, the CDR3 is TGTGCCAGTAGTGTGGACAGTCCCCCTGGAAACACCATATATTTT. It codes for CASSVDSPPGNTIYF. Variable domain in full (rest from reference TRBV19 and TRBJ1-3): DGGITQSPKYLFRKEGQNVTLSCEQNLNHDAMYWYRQDPGQGLRLIYYSQIVNDFQKGDIAEGYSVSREKKESFPLTVTSAQKNPTAFYLCASSVDSPPGNTIYFGEGSWLTVV.

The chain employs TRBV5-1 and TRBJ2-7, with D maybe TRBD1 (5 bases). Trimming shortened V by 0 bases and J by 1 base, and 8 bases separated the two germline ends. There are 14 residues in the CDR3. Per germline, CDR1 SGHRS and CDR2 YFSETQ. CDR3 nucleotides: TGCGCCAGCAGCTTGGTTGCAGGGTCCTACGAGCAGTACTTC. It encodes CASSLVAGSYEQYF.

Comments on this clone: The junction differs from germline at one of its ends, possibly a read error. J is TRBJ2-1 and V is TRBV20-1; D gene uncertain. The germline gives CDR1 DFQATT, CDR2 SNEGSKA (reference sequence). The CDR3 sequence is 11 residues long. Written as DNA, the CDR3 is TGCAGTGCGAGAGGTGGTTTGGAGCAGTTCTTC. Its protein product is CSARGGLEQFF.

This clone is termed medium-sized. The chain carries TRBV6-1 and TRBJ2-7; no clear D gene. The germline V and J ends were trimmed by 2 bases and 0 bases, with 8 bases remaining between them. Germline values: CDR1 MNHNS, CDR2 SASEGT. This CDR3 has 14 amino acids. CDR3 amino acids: CASSEQAASYEQYF. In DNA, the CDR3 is TGTGCCAGCAGTGAACAGGCAGCCTCCTACGAGCAGTACTTC.

CDR3 region: CATSPQGDKNIQYF. In DNA form, the CDR3 reads TGTGCCACCAGCCCACAGGGGGACAAAAACATTCAGTACTTC. The rearrangement joins TRBV15 to TRBJ2-4; 8 bases agree with TRBD1. J gave up 3 bases and V 5 bases, and 3 bases lay outside the gene matches. CDR1 is LNHNV and CDR2 is YYDKDF in the germline V gene (reference sequence). CDR3 size: 14 residues.

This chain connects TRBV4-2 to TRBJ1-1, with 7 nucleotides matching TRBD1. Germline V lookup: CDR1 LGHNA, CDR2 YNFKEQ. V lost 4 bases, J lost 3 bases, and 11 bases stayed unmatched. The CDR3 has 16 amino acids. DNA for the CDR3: TGTGCCAGCAGCCCGACAGGGACGGCCTTCGACACTGAAGCTTTCTTT. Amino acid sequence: CASSPTGTAFDTEAFF.

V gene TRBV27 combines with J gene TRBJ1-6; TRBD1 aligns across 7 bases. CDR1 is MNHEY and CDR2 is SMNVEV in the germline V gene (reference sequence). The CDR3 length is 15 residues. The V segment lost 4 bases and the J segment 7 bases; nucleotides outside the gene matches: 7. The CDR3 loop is CASSSTGRQNSPLHF. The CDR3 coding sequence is TGTGCCAGCAGTTCGACAGGGCGGCAGAATTCACCCCTCCACTTT.